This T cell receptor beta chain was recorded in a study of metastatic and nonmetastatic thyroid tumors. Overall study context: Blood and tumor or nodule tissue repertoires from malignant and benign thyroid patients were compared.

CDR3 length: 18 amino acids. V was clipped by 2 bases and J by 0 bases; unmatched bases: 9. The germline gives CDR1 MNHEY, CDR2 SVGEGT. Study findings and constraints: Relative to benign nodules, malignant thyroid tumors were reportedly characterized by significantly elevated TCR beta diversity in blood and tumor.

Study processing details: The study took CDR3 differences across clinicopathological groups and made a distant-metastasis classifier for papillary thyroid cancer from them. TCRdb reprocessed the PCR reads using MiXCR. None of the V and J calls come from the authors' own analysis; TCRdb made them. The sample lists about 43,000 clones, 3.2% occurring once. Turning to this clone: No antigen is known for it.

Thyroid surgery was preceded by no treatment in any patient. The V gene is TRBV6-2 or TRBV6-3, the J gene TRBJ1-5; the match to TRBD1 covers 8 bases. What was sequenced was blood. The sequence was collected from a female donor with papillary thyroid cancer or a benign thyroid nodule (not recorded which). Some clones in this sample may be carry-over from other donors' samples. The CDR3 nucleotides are TGTGCCAGCAGTTACGGCAGGGGGCGCGTGATTAGCAATCAGCCCCAGCATTTT. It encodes CASSYGRGRVISNQPQHF.